This T cell receptor beta chain appears in the sequencing data of a study of T cell changes during pregnancy in multiple sclerosis. Produced via immunoSEQ multiplex PCR; TCRdb's table is partial and in-frame only. Altogether around 68,000 clones are present, around 90% being singletons, with the ten largest covering around 0.45%. Germline assignment: CDR1 MNHNS and CDR2 SASEGT. The CDR3 runs 16 residues. Trimming left V 4 bases short and J 3 bases short, with 16 bases between. The sequences come from CD4+ T cells from peripheral blood mononuclear cells, collected before pregnancy. The sequence came from a female donor with multiple sclerosis, enrolled in a pregnancy study. J is TRBJ1-5 and V is TRBV6-1, with D maybe TRBD1 (6 bases). The CDR3: CASSGPGGHLNQPQHF. As DNA, the CDR3 is TGTGCCAGCAGTGGCCCCGGGGGGCACCTCAATCAGCCCCAGCATTTT.